This T cell receptor (beta chain) stems from a study of blood T cell repertoires in COVID-19. The data were produced by immunoSEQ multiplex PCR, yet TCRdb's version contains in-frame clones alone and is incomplete. The sample lists roughly 200,000 clones; approximately 85% were seen once. CDR3 length equals 14 residues. Germline loops: CDR1 SNHLY, CDR2 FYNNEI. V trimming: 11 bases; J trimming: 1 base; junction bases outside the gene matches: 8. The chain uses TRBV2 and TRBJ2-3; 8 nucleotides match TRBD2. Sequencing was done on a sample of PBMCs or T cells enriched from blood (not recorded which). This clonotype was obtained from a man between 40 and 49 years old who had recovered from COVID-19. CDR3 nucleotides: TGTGCCCCGAGAAGGCGGGAGGGCACAGATACGCAGTATTTT. This gives the protein CAPRRREGTDTQYF.